The sequence of this T cell receptor beta chain was determined in a study of shared clonotypes between healthy human individuals. Sequenced by immunoSEQ multiplex PCR; TCRdb stores in-frame clones only, minus some. The sample includes around 600,000 clones, more than 95% of them seen just once. Germline assignment: CDR1 SGHRS and CDR2 YFSETQ. V dropped 4 bases and J dropped 6 bases, with 16 bases sitting between them. CDR3 size: 14 residues. Broader study findings: Having only a few donors restricted how much genetic and exposure-history diversity was captured.

In the case of this clone: Its matching antigen is unknown.

This chain uses TRBV5-1 with TRBJ1-2, with D tentatively TRBD1 (5 bases). The sample was naive CD4+ T cells sorted from blood. The subset here: CD45RA+ positively selected. This TCR came from a woman in her 30s in good health. CDR3 sequence reads: CASSKRSGKDGYTF. The CDR3 nucleotides read TGCGCCAGCAGCAAGAGATCAGGGAAGGATGGCTACACCTTC.